The 20 T cell receptor beta chains given below trace back to one sample, sequenced in a study of CD8 T cells in Susac syndrome. The RNA, roughly 0.45 to 1 ug, was put through reverse transcription using random hexamers. TCRdb analysed the immunoSEQ multiplex PCR reads with MiXCR anew, one entry per CDR3 protein. This table has 150,000 to 200,000 distinct CDR3 sequences, roughly 93% appearing once. Material: CD4+ T cells from PBMCs. These receptors were collected from a human donor in good health.

This clonotype was counted only a few times. The chain's CDR3 is CACHRGGTEAFF. The CDR3, as DNA: TGTGCCTGTCACAGGGGGGGCACTGAAGCTTTCTTT. The chain couples TRBV30 to TRBJ1-1; 8 bases are shared with TRBD1. The length of the CDR3 is 12 residues. After removal of 6 bases from V and 4 bases from J, the junction contained 4 bases not matched to a gene. CDR1 and CDR2 (germline): GTSNPN, SVGIG (reference sequence).

This chain links TRBV7-9 with TRBJ2-5; D is uncertain. The V gene lost 2 bases and the J gene lost 1 base, with 8 bases spanning the gap. The CDR3 covers 14 residues. The germline CDR1 and CDR2 sequences are SEHNR and FQNEAQ (reference sequence). The CDR3 reads CASSLRFAQETQYF. DNA for the CDR3: TGTGCCAGCAGCTTACGTTTTGCCCAAGAGACCCAGTACTTC.

J is TRBJ2-2 and V is TRBV6-6, with D perhaps matching TRBD1 (7 bases). The CDR3 covers 15 residues. Per the germline V gene, CDR1 is MNHNY and CDR2 is SVGAGI (reference sequence). Trimming stripped 5 bases from V and 0 bases from J, with 10 bases between. The CDR3 DNA reads TGTGCCAGCAGTGGCGGGACAGCGAACACCGGGGAGCTGTTTTTT. Its translation: CASSGGTANTGELFF.

The V gene is TRBV12-3 or TRBV12-4, the J gene TRBJ1-3, with a possible D match to TRBD1 (5 bases). There are 15 residues in the CDR3. Trimming removed 3 bases from V and 0 bases from J, with 9 bases in between. CDR3 coding DNA: TGTGCCAGCAGTTTGGGGGTACGCTCTGGAAACACCATATATTTT. Its translation: CASSLGVRSGNTIYF.

The rearrangement links TRBV12-3 or TRBV12-4 to TRBJ2-5, with D hard to call. The germline V and J ends were trimmed by 6 bases and 3 bases, with 11 bases remaining between them. The CDR3 length is 13 residues. CDR3 sequence (DNA): TGTGCCAGCAGCTCATATGCGGAAGAGACCCAGTACTTC. Translating gives CASSSYAEETQYF.

CDR3 sequence (DNA): TGTGCCAGCAGTTTAGGGACGAACACCGGGGAGCTGTTTTTT. It encodes CASSLGTNTGELFF. The V gene is TRBV12-3 or TRBV12-4, the J gene TRBJ2-2; D is uncertain. V lost 1 base, J lost 0 bases, and 3 bases lay in between. CDR3 size: 14 residues.

This chain uses TRBV6-1 with TRBJ2-1; 9 bases line up with TRBD1. Germline loops: CDR1 MNHNS, CDR2 SASEGT. The CDR3 is 16 amino acids. V trimming: 5 bases; J trimming: 7 bases; junction bases outside the gene matches: 12. In DNA, the CDR3 is TGTGCCAGCAGTAGGCGCTTGGGACAGGGTGGGAATGAGCAGTTCTTC. Its translation is CASSRRLGQGGNEQFF.

The chain joins TRBV12-3 or TRBV12-4 to TRBJ2-3, with D perhaps matching TRBD2 (6 bases). V was clipped by 3 bases and J by 0 bases, with 13 bases between them. The CDR3 is 16 amino acids. CDR3 protein: CASSFGGTSSTDTQYF. For the CDR3, the DNA is TGTGCCAGCAGTTTTGGGGGGACTTCTAGCACAGATACGCAGTATTTT.

This chain connects TRBV7-6 to TRBJ2-3; D is perhaps TRBD2 (6 bases). The germline V gene has CDR1 SGHVS and CDR2 FNYEAQ. The V gene lost 4 bases and the J gene lost 11 bases, with 13 bases spanning the gap. This CDR3 is 12 amino acids long. The CDR3 loop reads CASSSRTNKQYF. CDR3 sequence (DNA): TGTGCCAGCAGCTCGAGGACTAACAAGCAGTATTTT. The full variable domain, in which reference TRBV7-6 and TRBJ2-3 provide the parts outside the CDR3, is GAGVSQSPRYKVTKRGQDVALRCDPISGHVSLYWYRQALGQGPEFLTYFNYEAQQDKSGLPNDRFSAERPEGSISTLTIQRTEQRDSAMYRCASSSRTNKQYFGPGTRLTVL.

This clonotype was seen just once. The chain employs TRBV6-5 and TRBJ2-3; 7 bases agree with TRBD2. Germline CDR1 and CDR2: MNHEY and SVGAGI. The CDR3 is made up of 15 amino acids. The ends lost 4 bases at V and 7 bases at J; junction bases unmatched: 11. As DNA, the CDR3 is TGTGCCAGCAGTTCCCCTCCGGCGGGGGAAAATACGCAGTATTTT. Translating it yields CASSSPPAGENTQYF.

The chain is built from TRBV12-3 or TRBV12-4 and TRBJ2-4; D remains ambiguous. Between the trimmed V and J ends, which lost 2 bases and 15 bases, there was a span of 14 bases. The CDR3 covers 12 residues. The CDR3 reads CASSLSGRTVYF. For the CDR3, the DNA is TGTGCCAGCAGTTTATCGGGTAGGACGGTGTACTTC.

This clonotype was counted between two and nine times. The rearrangement joins TRBV4-2 to TRBJ1-6; perhaps TRBD1 as D (5 bases). The V and J ends lost 1 base and 6 bases respectively, with 13 bases between them. The germline V gene has CDR1 LGHNA and CDR2 YNFKEQ. There are 16 residues in the CDR3. Written as DNA, the CDR3 is TGTGCCAGCAGCCAAGGCCCCAGTGGGGGTAATTCACCCCTCCACTTT. Its protein is CASSQGPSGGNSPLHF.

The chain carries TRBV19 and TRBJ2-1, with D possibly being TRBD1 (6 bases). The germline CDR1 and CDR2 sequences are LNHDA and SQIVND (reference sequence). There are 18 residues in the CDR3. The V end lost 4 bases, the J end lost 4 bases, and 23 bases lay between the germline ends. CDR3: CASSTSKRQAVYYNEQFF. The CDR3 nucleotides are TGTGCCAGTAGTACCTCAAAGCGACAGGCGGTATATTACAATGAGCAGTTCTTC.

This sequence joins TRBV29-1 and TRBJ2-5; 8 nucleotides match TRBD2. Unmatched junction bases numbered 9, after V lost 4 bases and J lost 5 bases. CDR1 is SQVTM and CDR2 is ANQGSEA in the germline V gene. CDR3 length: 14 residues. The CDR3 sequence is CSVAAAGGSETQYF. The CDR3 bases are TGCAGCGTTGCCGCGGCGGGGGGCAGTGAGACCCAGTACTTC.

This clonotype was counted once. The chain uses TRBV2 and TRBJ1-5; the D is unclear. V was cut by 6 bases and J by 3 bases, with 12 bases left in between. There are 14 residues in the CDR3. CDR1 is SNHLY, CDR2 FYNNEI, per germline. DNA for the CDR3: TGTGCCAGCAGGCTCCCTTATCACAATCAGCCCCAGCATTTT. Translated, it gives CASRLPYHNQPQHF.

The chain recombines TRBV5-1 with TRBJ2-2; D is unclear. CDR1 and CDR2 (germline): SGHRS, YFSETQ. Between the trimmed V and J ends, which lost 1 base and 6 bases, there was a span of 7 bases. This CDR3 contains 13 residues. CDR3 bases: TGCGCCAGCAGCTTGCCAGCCGCCGGGGAGCTGTTTTTT. Amino acids: CASSLPAAGELFF.

This chain connects TRBV3-1 to TRBJ2-5, with TRBD2 as a possible D gene (6 bases). V lost 2 bases and J lost 5, with 9 bases in between. Germline CDR1 is LGHDT and CDR2 is YNNKEL (reference sequence). This CDR3 comprises 13 residues. This chain's CDR3 is CASSQSLAETQYF. In DNA form, the CDR3 reads TGTGCCAGCAGCCAATCGCTAGCGGAGACCCAGTACTTC.

The V and J genes are TRBV19 and TRBJ1-1, with 7 bases fitting TRBD1. The CDR3 consists of 15 residues. The germline V gene encodes CDR1 LNHDA and CDR2 SQIVND (reference sequence). The V and J ends lost 1 base and 5 bases, in that order; junction bases with no gene match: 7. The CDR3 coding sequence is TGTGCCAGTAGTATAGTAGGTCAGGGGGTAACTGAAGCTTTCTTT. It is translated as CASSIVGQGVTEAFF.

V gene TRBV5-1 combines with J gene TRBJ1-2, with a weak D call TRBD1 (6 bases). This CDR3 is built from 14 residues. Germline-derived CDR1 and CDR2 are SGHRS and YFSETQ. Trimming shortened V by 4 bases and J by 7 bases, and 17 bases separated the two germline ends. CDR3 coding DNA: TGCGCCAGCAGCCGAATACAGGGATCGGGTGGCTACACCTTC. This sequence encodes CASSRIQGSGGYTF.

V gene TRBV15 combines with J gene TRBJ2-3; perhaps D is TRBD1 or TRBD2 (7 bases each). This CDR3 spans 15 amino acids. The V gene's germline CDR1 is LNHNV and CDR2 YYDKDF (reference sequence). Deletions cut 1 base from V and 5 bases from J, with 13 bases between. The CDR3 here is CATSRVDREGDTQYF. The CDR3 region has the DNA TGTGCCACCAGCAGAGTTGACAGGGAGGGAGATACGCAGTATTTT.